This T cell receptor beta chain was sequenced for a study of glioma-infiltrating T cells after dendritic cell vaccination. Produced via immunoSEQ multiplex PCR; TCRdb's table is partial and in-frame only. The sample holds roughly 80,000 clones, more than 75% seen once. The CDR3 contains 16 residues. V lost 0 bases and J lost 12, with 21 bases in between. Described time point: after dendritic cell vaccination, including at tumor progression/relapse. The TCR comes from a human donor with glioblastoma. The chain employs TRBV23-1 and TRBJ2-1, with D maybe TRBD1 (5 bases). TRBV23-1 is known as an ORF, though its function is uncertain. Sequencing used blood, obtained after dendritic cell vaccination. The CDR3 nucleotides are TGCGCCAGCAGTCAATCCCTTACAGTCCAGGGTAAATGGCAGTTCTTC. Protein sequence: CASSQSLTVQGKWQFF.